This T cell receptor (beta chain) was recorded in a study of blood T cell repertoires in COVID-19. Turning to the study itself: The United States, Italy and Spain supplied acute and convalescent COVID-19 samples. The analysed material was cDNA or gDNA that came from T cells, B-cell-depleted T cells, or PBMCs.

Source study methods: Reference gene primer amplification gave nucleated cell count estimates. TCRdb keeps only in-frame clones here, not all; method: immunoSEQ multiplex PCR. V, J and clone size are those of that table, while D and trimming were read from the DNA. The sample includes 300,000 to 400,000 clones, 75% to 85% seen only once; the top ten take around 7.2%. The CDR3 is made up of 14 amino acids. Trimming pared 2 bases from V and 7 bases from J, leaving 11 bases between. Germline V gives CDR1 MNHEY, CDR2 SVGAGI. Sequencing was performed on peripheral blood. The TCR was taken from a human donor in a cohort sampled during active COVID-19. The genes are TRBV6-5 and TRBJ1-4; D unclear. The CDR3 spells CASSYDGSSEKLFF. CDR3 bases: TGTGCCAGCAGTTACGACGGGTCCTCTGAAAAACTGTTTTTT.